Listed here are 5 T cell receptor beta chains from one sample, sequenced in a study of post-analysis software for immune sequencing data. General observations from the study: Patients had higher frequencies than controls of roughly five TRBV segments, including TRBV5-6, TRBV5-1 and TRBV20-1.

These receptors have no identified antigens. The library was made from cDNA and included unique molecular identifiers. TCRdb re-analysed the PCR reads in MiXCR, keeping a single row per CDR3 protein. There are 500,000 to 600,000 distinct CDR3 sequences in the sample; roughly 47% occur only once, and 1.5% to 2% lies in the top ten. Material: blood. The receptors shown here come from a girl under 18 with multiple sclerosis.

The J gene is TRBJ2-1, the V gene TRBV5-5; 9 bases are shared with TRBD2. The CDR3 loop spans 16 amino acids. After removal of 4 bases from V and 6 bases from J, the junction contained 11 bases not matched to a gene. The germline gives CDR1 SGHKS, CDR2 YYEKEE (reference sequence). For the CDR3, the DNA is TGTGCCAGCAGCCTGGTCGCGGGAGGGCCGCCCAATGAGCAGTTCTTC. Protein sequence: CASSLVAGGPPNEQFF.

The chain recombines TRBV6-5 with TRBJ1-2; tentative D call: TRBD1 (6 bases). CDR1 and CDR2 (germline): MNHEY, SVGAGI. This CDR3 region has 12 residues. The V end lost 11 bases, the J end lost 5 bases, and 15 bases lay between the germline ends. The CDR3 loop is CAARKGGYGYTF. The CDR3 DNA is TGTGCCGCGCGAAAAGGGGGTTATGGCTACACCTTC.

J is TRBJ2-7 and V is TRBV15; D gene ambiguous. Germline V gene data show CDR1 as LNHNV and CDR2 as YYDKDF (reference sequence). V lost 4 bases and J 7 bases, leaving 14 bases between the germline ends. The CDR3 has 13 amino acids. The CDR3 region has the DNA TGTGCCACCAGCATGGACCGGTCGCGGGAGCAGTACTTC. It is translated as CATSMDRSREQYF.

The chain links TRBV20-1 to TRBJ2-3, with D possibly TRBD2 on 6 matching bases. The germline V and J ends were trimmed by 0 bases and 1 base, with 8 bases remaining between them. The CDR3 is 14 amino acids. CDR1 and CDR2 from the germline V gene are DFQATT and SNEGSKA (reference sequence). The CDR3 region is CSARDPGGTDTQYF. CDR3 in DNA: TGCAGTGCTAGAGATCCGGGAGGCACAGATACGCAGTATTTT.

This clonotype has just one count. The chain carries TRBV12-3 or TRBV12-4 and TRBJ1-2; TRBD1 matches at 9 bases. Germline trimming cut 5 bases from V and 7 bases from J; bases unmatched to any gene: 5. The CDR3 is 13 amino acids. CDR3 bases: TGTGCCAGCAGTGGGACAGGGTCTGGTGGCTACACCTTC. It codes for CASSGTGSGGYTF.